Sequencing of this T cell receptor (beta chain) was carried out in a study of blood T cell repertoires in COVID-19. The trim removed 5 bases at V and 4 bases at J, leaving 9 bases unmatched. Germline lookup yields CDR1 SGHVS and CDR2 FQNEAQ. The CDR3 has 15 residues. Ages ranged from roughly 18 to 100 years, with residence in 24 US areas. In the study's own analysis: Estimated nucleated cell counts came from reference gene primer amplification. TCRdb's copy holds only in-frame clones and misses some; the assay was immunoSEQ multiplex PCR. The DNA was the basis for D and trimming; V, J and clone size are from that table. Among 130,000 to 150,000 clones, 84% were seen once, and the ten largest hold roughly 6.2%.

The J gene is TRBJ1-1, the V gene TRBV7-8; 8 nucleotides align to TRBD1. The specimen was PBMCs or T cells enriched from blood (not recorded which). The receptor comes from a woman between 50 and 59 years old who had been exposed to COVID-19. CDR3 sequence: CASSRPTGGGTEAFF. The CDR3 coding sequence is TGTGCCAGCAGCCGCCCAACAGGGGGAGGCACTGAAGCTTTCTTT.